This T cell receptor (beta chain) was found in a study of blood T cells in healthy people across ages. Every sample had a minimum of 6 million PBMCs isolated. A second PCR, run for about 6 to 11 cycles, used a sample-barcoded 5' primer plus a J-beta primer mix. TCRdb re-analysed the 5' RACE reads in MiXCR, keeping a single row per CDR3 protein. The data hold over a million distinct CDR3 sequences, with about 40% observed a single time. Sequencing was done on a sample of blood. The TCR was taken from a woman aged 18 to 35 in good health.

CDR3 nucleotide sequence: TGCAGTGCTCCCACCCCCAGGACAGCCTACAATGAGCAGTTCTTC. It is translated as CSAPTPRTAYNEQFF. This rearrangement joins TRBV20-1 to TRBJ2-1, with D perhaps TRBD1 (6 bases). CDR1 is DFQATT and CDR2 is SNEGSKA in the germline V gene (reference sequence). With 5 bases removed from V and 2 bases from J, the gap between germline ends came to 16 bases. CDR3 length: 15 residues.